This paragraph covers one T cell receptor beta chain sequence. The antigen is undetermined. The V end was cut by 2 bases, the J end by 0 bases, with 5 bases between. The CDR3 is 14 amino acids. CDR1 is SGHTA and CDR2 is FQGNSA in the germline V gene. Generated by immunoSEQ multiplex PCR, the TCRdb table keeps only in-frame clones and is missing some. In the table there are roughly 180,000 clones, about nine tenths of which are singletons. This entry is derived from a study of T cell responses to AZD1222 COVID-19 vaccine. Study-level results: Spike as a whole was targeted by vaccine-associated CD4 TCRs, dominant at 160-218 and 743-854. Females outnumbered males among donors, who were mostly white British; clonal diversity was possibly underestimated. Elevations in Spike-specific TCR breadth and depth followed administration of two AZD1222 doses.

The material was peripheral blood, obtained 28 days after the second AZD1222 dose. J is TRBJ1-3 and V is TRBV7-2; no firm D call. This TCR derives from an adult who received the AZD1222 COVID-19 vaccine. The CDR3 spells CASSLSYSGNTIYF. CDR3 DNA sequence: TGTGCCAGCAGCTTAAGTTACTCTGGAAACACCATATATTTT.